The 31 T cell receptor beta chains below were found in one sample sequenced in a study of stem cell transplantation in POMP-related autoinflammatory disease. Here immunoSEQ multiplex PCR was the method, and the copy in TCRdb shows in-frame clones only, minus some. The sample includes 68,000 or so clones, approximately 91% of them seen just once. This specimen was CD4+ T cells from PBMCs, taken after stem cell transplantation. The receptor set was obtained from a human patient with POMP-related autoinflammation and immune dysregulation (PRAID). The graft donor may have given rise to some T cells.

The V call is TRBV29-1, the J call TRBJ2-7; D ambiguous. Germline assignment: CDR1 SQVTM and CDR2 ANQGSEA. CDR3 length: 12 residues. Trimming took off 6 bases at V and 1 base at J, with 10 bases between the two ends. CDR3: CSVDDGSYEQYF. The CDR3 nucleotides are TGCAGCGTGGACGACGGATCCTACGAGCAGTACTTC.

V and J are TRBV7-9 and TRBJ2-3; D unresolved. This CDR3 has 12 residues. V was pared by 5 bases and J by 6 bases, with 9 bases between. Germline V gene data show CDR1 as SEHNR and CDR2 as FQNEAQ (reference sequence). CDR3 nucleotide sequence: TGTGCCAGCAGCCCCGGATCGGATACGCAGTATTTT. Translating gives CASSPGSDTQYF.

The rearrangement uses TRBV5-1 and TRBJ1-4, with D possibly being TRBD1 (5 bases). From germline, CDR1 is SGHRS and CDR2 YFSETQ. The CDR3 extends over 13 amino acids. V shed 5 bases and J shed 5 bases, with 10 bases lying between them. CDR3 coding DNA: TGCGCCAGCAGGACGGGGCCCAATGAAAAACTGTTTTTT. Its translation: CASRTGPNEKLFF. Complete variable domain (other parts from reference TRBV5-1 and TRBJ1-4): KAGVTQTPRYLIKTRGQQVTLSCSPISGHRSVSWYQQTPGQGLQFLFEYFSETQRNKGNFPGRFSGRQFSNSRSEMNVSTLELGDSALYLCASRTGPNEKLFFGSGTQLSVL.

This clone was observed once. The chain has TRBV5-1 and TRBJ2-3; 9 bases are a match to TRBD2. This CDR3 spans 18 amino acids. Germline assignment: CDR1 SGHRS and CDR2 YFSETQ. The trim removed 1 base at V and 5 bases at J, leaving 14 bases unmatched. The CDR3 DNA reads TGCGCCAGCAGCTTGTCGGGCGGTGTAGCGGGAGCCGGAGATACGCAGTATTTT. It is translated as CASSLSGGVAGAGDTQYF.

The rearrangement joins TRBV19 to TRBJ1-5; tentatively, D is TRBD1 (6 bases). The germline gives CDR1 LNHDA, CDR2 SQIVND (reference sequence). The V gene lost 5 bases and the J gene lost 6 bases, with 17 bases spanning the gap. This CDR3 spans 15 amino acids. DNA of the CDR3: TGTGCCAGTAGTCCCACAGGGCAAGTTAGTCAGCCCCAGCATTTT. This gives the protein CASSPTGQVSQPQHF.

J is TRBJ2-7 and V is TRBV5-1; D not certain. V dropped 0 bases and J dropped 3 bases, with 10 bases sitting between them. Germline V lookup: CDR1 SGHRS, CDR2 YFSETQ. The CDR3 has 14 residues. Here the CDR3 DNA reads TGCGCCAGCAGCTTGGAGGCGACAAACTACGAGCAGTACTTC. This translates into CASSLEATNYEQYF.

This clone was seen just once. This rearrangement joins TRBV2 to TRBJ2-7; tentative D call: TRBD1 (6 bases). The CDR3 has 14 amino acids. Deletions cut 7 bases from V and 3 bases from J, with 16 bases between. Germline loops: CDR1 SNHLY, CDR2 FYNNEI. CDR3 nucleotide sequence: TGTGCCAGCATCCAAGCAGGGGACCGCTACGAGCAGTACTTC. Residues: CASIQAGDRYEQYF.

The rearrangement uses TRBV24-1 and TRBJ2-2; D may be TRBD2 (6 bases). Germline lookup yields CDR1 KGHDR and CDR2 SFDVKD. The CDR3 consists of 12 residues. V was pared by 9 bases and J by 5 bases, with 9 bases between. The CDR3 reads CATGGLTGELFF. The CDR3 bases are TGTGCCACCGGGGGGTTGACCGGGGAGCTGTTTTTT.

The genes are TRBV5-6 and TRBJ2-2; 7 bases are a match to TRBD2. The J segment lost 2 bases and the V segment lost 4 bases, leaving 8 bases of the junction unmatched. This CDR3 is built from 16 residues. Per the germline V gene, CDR1 is SGHDT and CDR2 is YYEEEE. The CDR3 reads CASSRALAVNTGELFF. The CDR3, as DNA: TGTGCCAGCAGCCGTGCGCTAGCGGTTAACACCGGGGAGCTGTTTTTT.

This chain links TRBV5-1 with TRBJ1-2; no reliable D call. Germline V gene sequence: CDR1 SGHRS, CDR2 YFSETQ. The V gene lost 0 bases and the J gene lost 4 bases, with 4 bases spanning the gap. The CDR3 extends over 12 amino acids. In DNA, the CDR3 is TGCGCCAGCAGCTTGGACAGCTATGGCTACACCTTC. This translates into CASSLDSYGYTF.

This chain uses TRBV5-5 with TRBJ1-5; D possibly corresponds to TRBD1 (5 bases). This CDR3 is 14 amino acids long. Germline V gene sequence: CDR1 SGHKS, CDR2 YYEKEE (reference sequence). Trimming shortened V by 0 bases and J by 6 bases, and 10 bases separated the two germline ends. CDR3 sequence (DNA): TGTGCCAGCAGCTTGGTAGGGGTTGGTCAGCCCCAGCATTTT. Protein: CASSLVGVGQPQHF.

The chain carries TRBV6-6 and TRBJ2-1; 12 nucleotides agree with TRBD2. The CDR3 contains 19 residues. Trimming cost V 5 bases and J 1 base; bases outside gene matches: 12. The germline CDR1 and CDR2 sequences are MNHNY and SVGAGI (reference sequence). This CDR3 is CASSRPTSGGPLSYNEQFF. CDR3 coding DNA: TGTGCCAGCAGTCGCCCGACTAGCGGGGGTCCCTTATCCTACAATGAGCAGTTCTTC.

The chain joins TRBV5-4 to TRBJ2-7; no definite D call. This CDR3 region has 13 residues. Germline V CDR1 and CDR2: SGHNT, YYREEE (reference sequence). V was shortened by 2 bases and J by 5 bases, with 11 bases between the two germline ends. DNA for the CDR3: TGTGCCAGCAGCTTAAAGGGCCACGACGAGCAGTACTTC. Translated: CASSLKGHDEQYF.

The CDR3 region has the DNA TGTGCCAGCAGCCGGGGGCCGGCTAATGAAAAACTGTTTTTT. Translated: CASSRGPANEKLFF. The V call is TRBV5-5, the J call TRBJ1-4; a weak D match, TRBD1 (6 bases). In germline, CDR1 is SGHKS, CDR2 YYEKEE (reference sequence). This CDR3 region has 14 residues. Between the trimmed V and J ends, which lost 4 bases and 3 bases, there was a span of 10 bases. Full variable domain (missing parts from reference TRBV5-5 and TRBJ1-4): DAGVTQSPTHLIKTRGQQVTLRCSPISGHKSVSWYQQVLGQGPQFIFQYYEKEERGRGNFPDRFSARQFPNYSSELNVNALLLGDSALYLCASSRGPANEKLFFGSGTQLSVL.

The chain is built from TRBV4-1 and TRBJ2-1; 13 bases are a match to TRBD2. CDR1 is MGHRA, CDR2 YSYEKL, per germline. V lost 5 bases and J lost 6; bases outside the gene matches: 4. The length of the CDR3 is 15 residues. The CDR3 region has the DNA TGCGCCAGCAGCAAACTAGCGGGGGGGTTCAATGAGCAGTTCTTC. Its translation: CASSKLAGGFNEQFF.

This chain links TRBV6-5 with TRBJ2-7; 12 bases agree with TRBD1. Germline values: CDR1 MNHEY, CDR2 SVGAGI. There are 15 residues in the CDR3. Trimming cost V 7 bases and J 5 bases; bases outside gene matches: 9. The CDR3 region has the DNA TGTGCCAGCACCCAGTTGGGACAGGGGGCGCACGAGCAGTACTTC. Translated, it gives CASTQLGQGAHEQYF.

The chain combines TRBV4-1 with TRBJ2-5; D uncertain. Germline V gene data show CDR1 as MGHRA and CDR2 as YSYEKL. The CDR3 has 15 residues. V lost 1 base and J lost 7, with 16 bases in between. This CDR3 reads CASSQGRLSKGTQYF. Written as DNA, the CDR3 is TGCGCCAGCAGCCAAGGACGGCTATCAAAGGGGACCCAGTACTTC.

To note about this clone: The same CDR3 also results from other DNA sequences found in this sample. The rearrangement uses TRBV6-1 and TRBJ1-5, with TRBD1 matching 7 bases. The CDR3 totals 15 residues. V lost 3 bases, J lost 5 bases, and 7 bases stayed unmatched. Germline values: CDR1 MNHNS, CDR2 SASEGT. CDR3 sequence reads: CASSESPTGYQPQHF. The DNA of the CDR3 is TGTGCCAGCAGTGAGTCCCCGACAGGGTATCAGCCCCAGCATTTT.

The chain couples TRBV29-1 to TRBJ1-2; possible D gene TRBD1, 5 bases. Germline V gives CDR1 SQVTM, CDR2 ANQGSEA. V was pared by 6 bases and J by 0 bases, with 17 bases between. The length of the CDR3 is 15 residues. In DNA, the CDR3 is TGCAGCGTCTCAGTCGTCGGGGCAGCTAACTATGGCTACACCTTC. The encoded protein is CSVSVVGAANYGYTF.

This clone appeared a single time. This chain links TRBV6-5 with TRBJ2-7; 12 bases fit TRBD2. Germline V gene sequence: CDR1 MNHEY, CDR2 SVGAGI. V was pared by 8 bases and J by 2 bases, with 7 bases of the junction left unmatched. CDR3 size: 15 residues. The CDR3 here is CASLLAGGPTYEQYF. The DNA of the CDR3 is TGTGCCAGCCTTCTAGCGGGAGGGCCTACCTACGAGCAGTACTTC.

The genes are TRBV5-4 and TRBJ1-3; TRBD1 matches at 7 bases. Germline CDR1 and CDR2: SGHNT and YYREEE (reference sequence). CDR3 length equals 15 residues. V lost 1 base and J lost 1; bases outside the gene matches: 2. The DNA of the CDR3 is TGTGCCAGCAGCTTGACAGGGGAGTCTGGAAACACCATATATTTT. This encodes CASSLTGESGNTIYF.

The chain is built from TRBV11-3 and TRBJ2-2, with 9 bases lining up with TRBD1. CDR1 and CDR2 (germline): SGHNT, YENEEA. The CDR3 is made up of 15 amino acids. J gave up 6 bases and V 5 bases, and 7 bases lay outside the gene matches. The CDR3 reads CASSQGQGLPGELFF. The CDR3 coding sequence is TGTGCCAGCAGCCAGGGACAGGGTCTACCCGGGGAGCTGTTTTTT. Together with reference TRBV11-3 and TRBJ2-2, the CDR3 gives the full variable domain: EAGVVQSPRYKIIEKKQPVAFWCNPISGHNTLYWYLQNLGQGPELLIRYENEEAVDDSQLPKDRFSAERLKGVDSTLKIQPAELGDSAVYLCASSQGQGLPGELFFGEGSRLTVL.

This chain uses TRBV5-1 with TRBJ2-7; TRBD1 matches at 8 bases. CDR3 length: 14 residues. Germline assignment: CDR1 SGHRS and CDR2 YFSETQ. V shed 3 bases and J 1 base; nucleotides not matched to a gene: 3. In DNA form, the CDR3 reads TGCGCCAGCAGCTGGGACAGGCGTTCCTACGAGCAGTACTTC. Translating it yields CASSWDRRSYEQYF.

The CDR3 here is CASSNQDRPYGYTF. DNA for the CDR3: TGTGCCAGCAGCAACCAGGACAGACCCTATGGCTACACCTTC. The V gene is TRBV5-6, the J gene TRBJ1-2; tentative D call: TRBD1 (6 bases). V lost 4 bases and J 4 bases, leaving 14 bases between the germline ends. The CDR3 consists of 14 residues. Per the germline V gene, CDR1 is SGHDT and CDR2 is YYEEEE.

In this sample, this clone turned up a few times. CDR3 nucleotide sequence: TGTGCCAGTAGTCCCGTAGGCCAGCGGAACACCGGGGAGCTGTTTTTT. Translated, it gives CASSPVGQRNTGELFF. The chain recombines TRBV19 with TRBJ2-2; no reliable D call. Trimming took off 5 bases at V and 1 base at J, with 14 bases between the two ends. The CDR3 runs to 16 residues. Germline lookup yields CDR1 LNHDA and CDR2 SQIVND (reference sequence). Based on the CDR3 plus reference TRBV19 and TRBJ2-2, the full variable domain is DGGITQSPKYLFRKEGQNVTLSCEQNLNHDAMYWYRQDPGQGLRLIYYSQIVNDFQKGDIAEGYSVSREKKESFPLTVTSAQKNPTAFYLCASSPVGQRNTGELFFGEGSRLTVL.

The chain links TRBV4-1 to TRBJ2-1; D remains unclear. Per germline, CDR1 MGHRA and CDR2 YSYEKL. CDR3 length: 14 amino acids. V was cut by 1 base and J by 3 bases, with 7 bases left in between. Here the CDR3 reads CASSQVHSYNEQFF. CDR3 sequence (DNA): TGCGCCAGCAGCCAAGTGCACAGCTACAATGAGCAGTTCTTC.

The chain is built from TRBV29-1 and TRBJ2-3; possibly TRBD1 or TRBD2 for D (5 bases each). The germline V and J ends were trimmed by 7 bases and 0 bases, with 20 bases remaining between them. From germline, CDR1 is SQVTM and CDR2 ANQGSEA. There are 16 residues in the CDR3. CDR3 DNA: TGCAGCGGTTCCCGGGCGAGGGGAGATAGCACAGATACGCAGTATTTT. Its protein product is CSGSRARGDSTDTQYF.

The CDR3 bases are TGTGCCAGCAGCCCAGCGTCAGTCAAGTACGTC. This translates into CASSPASVKYV. The genes are TRBV5-6 and TRBJ2-7; D not resolved. This CDR3 is built from 11 residues. Trimming removed 4 bases from V and 11 bases from J, with 13 bases in between. The germline gives CDR1 SGHDT, CDR2 YYEEEE.

The V and J genes are TRBV2 and TRBJ1-3; D gene uncertain. The V gene lost 6 bases and the J gene lost 0 bases, with 9 bases spanning the gap. Germline V gives CDR1 SNHLY, CDR2 FYNNEI. The CDR3 is 14 residues long. DNA of the CDR3: TGTGCCAGCAGCGAGACGACCTCTGGAAACACCATATATTTT. Its translation is CASSETTSGNTIYF. Full variable domain (outside the CDR3, taken from reference TRBV2 and TRBJ1-3): EPEVTQTPSHQVTQMGQEVILRCVPISNHLYFYWYRQILGQKVEFLVSFYNNEISEKSEIFDDQFSVERPDGSNFTLKIRSTKLEDSAMYFCASSETTSGNTIYFGEGSWLTVV.

This chain connects TRBV7-8 to TRBJ1-1; D uncertain. In germline, CDR1 is SGHVS, CDR2 FQNEAQ. The CDR3 sequence is 11 residues long. Trimming removed 3 bases at V and 3 bases at J, with 2 bases between. CDR3 DNA: TGTGCCAGCAGCTTCTACACTGAAGCTTTCTTT. This translates into CASSFYTEAFF. The variable domain in full, completed from reference TRBV7-8 and TRBJ1-1, reads GAGVSQSPRYKVAKRGQDVALRCDPISGHVSLFWYQQALGQGPEFLTYFQNEAQLDKSGLPSDRFFAERPEGSVSTLKIQRTQQEDSAVYLCASSFYTEAFFGQGTRLTVV.

The chain recombines TRBV25-1 with TRBJ2-7; D is unresolved. Trimming shortened V by 2 bases and J by 2 bases, and 10 bases separated the two germline ends. Germline CDR1 and CDR2: MGHDK and SYGVNS. The CDR3 contains 14 residues. The CDR3 nucleotides read TGTGCCAGCAGTGAACATCGGGCCGCCTACGAGCAGTACTTC. Translation: CASSEHRAAYEQYF.